The 29 T cell receptor beta chains below were found in one sample sequenced in a study of shared T cell receptors in the human thymus. The assay was immunoSEQ multiplex PCR, and TCRdb's table has in-frame clones only and misses some. Here the sample spans about 610,000 clones, 88% being singletons. The same specimen was also included in a second study, on human thymus T cells.

The sample comprised thymocytes. Receptors originate from a boy younger than two with a congenital heart defect.

V and J are TRBV28 and TRBJ2-7; no definite D call. The CDR3 contains 12 residues. Germline CDR1 and CDR2: MDHEN and SYDVKM. With 4 bases removed from V and 3 bases from J, the gap between germline ends came to 7 bases. The CDR3 region is CASSSIIYEQYF. DNA for the CDR3: TGTGCCAGCAGTTCCATCATCTACGAGCAGTACTTC.

This rearrangement joins TRBV5-4 to TRBJ1-1; 10 bases match TRBD1. Losses at the gene ends were 4 bases for V and 10 bases for J; bases not matched to a gene: 4. CDR1 is SGHNT, CDR2 YYREEE, per germline (reference sequence). This CDR3 contains 12 residues. In DNA form, the CDR3 reads TGTGCCAGCAGCGTCCGGGACAGGGGAGCTTTCTTT. Amino acids: CASSVRDRGAFF.

The gene calls are TRBV28 and TRBJ2-7, with D maybe TRBD2 (6 bases). This CDR3 is 18 amino acids long. The V end was cut by 3 bases, the J end by 3 bases, with 24 bases between. Germline V gene sequence: CDR1 MDHEN, CDR2 SYDVKM. This chain's CDR3 is CASSFTHLRRDARYEQYF. CDR3 DNA sequence: TGTGCCAGCAGTTTTACCCACCTGAGGAGGGATGCTCGCTACGAGCAGTACTTC. The variable domain in full, with the rest retrieved from reference TRBV28 and TRBJ2-7, is DVKVTQSSRYLVKRTGEKVFLECVQDMDHENMFWYRQDPGLGLRLIYFSYDVKMKEKGDIPEGYSVSREKKERFSLILESASTNQTSMYLCASSFTHLRRDARYEQYFGPGTRLTVT.

The chain has TRBV4-1 and TRBJ2-2; TRBD2 matches 13 bases. The CDR3 totals 19 residues. Germline V gene lookup returns CDR1 MGHRA and CDR2 YSYEKL. With V trimmed by 0 bases and J by 4 bases, 8 bases remained unmatched. CDR3 in amino acids: CASSQEAGLAGVGTGELFF. DNA of the CDR3: TGCGCCAGCAGCCAAGAAGCAGGACTAGCGGGAGTCGGCACCGGGGAGCTGTTTTTT.

The chain joins TRBV27 to TRBJ2-2; D possibly corresponds to TRBD2 (6 bases). CDR1 and CDR2 from the germline V gene are MNHEY and SMNVEV (reference sequence). Between the trimmed V and J ends, which lost 5 bases and 7 bases, there was a span of 17 bases. This CDR3 has 15 amino acids. The CDR3 reads CASSNRETRGGELFF. CDR3 nucleotides: TGTGCCAGCAGTAATAGGGAGACTAGAGGCGGGGAGCTGTTTTTT.

Turning to this clone: Other DNA sequences in the same sample also yield this CDR3. The chain combines TRBV5-4 with TRBJ1-1, with D tentatively TRBD1 (5 bases). The ends were cut back, 0 bases at V and 3 bases at J, with 12 bases in the middle. Germline-derived CDR1 and CDR2 are SGHNT and YYREEE (reference sequence). The CDR3 covers 15 residues. CDR3 DNA sequence: TGTGCCAGCAGCTTGGGTCAGGGAAGAGACACTGAAGCTTTCTTT. Its protein product is CASSLGQGRDTEAFF.

This clone was seen just once. V usage is TRBV19 and J usage is TRBJ1-3; D call uncertain. Trimming stripped 9 bases from V and 0 bases from J, with 3 bases between. There are 11 residues in the CDR3. The germline V gene has CDR1 LNHDA and CDR2 SQIVND (reference sequence). Written as DNA, the CDR3 is TGTGCCAGCCACTCTGGAAACACCATATATTTT. Translation: CASHSGNTIYF.

This chain uses TRBV5-1 with TRBJ2-3; 8 positions match TRBD1. The V and J ends lost 1 base and 1 base, in that order; junction bases with no gene match: 8. Germline V CDR1 and CDR2: SGHRS, YFSETQ. This CDR3 is 17 amino acids long. CDR3 nucleotides: TGCGCCAGCAGCTTGCCCCAGGGGGCGCGGGGCACAGATACGCAGTATTTT. Its translation: CASSLPQGARGTDTQYF. The full variable domain, rest sourced from reference TRBV5-1 and TRBJ2-3, is KAGVTQTPRYLIKTRGQQVTLSCSPISGHRSVSWYQQTPGQGLQFLFEYFSETQRNKGNFPGRFSGRQFSNSRSEMNVSTLELGDSALYLCASSLPQGARGTDTQYFGPGTRLTVL.

The V gene is TRBV27, the J gene TRBJ2-7, with D possibly matching TRBD2 (6 bases). V shed 2 bases and J shed 5 bases, with 22 bases lying between them. Per germline, CDR1 MNHEY and CDR2 SMNVEV (reference sequence). The CDR3 covers 17 residues. The CDR3 sequence: CASSLNMGGAIRDEQYF. Here the CDR3 DNA reads TGTGCCAGCAGTTTAAACATGGGCGGGGCCATTAGGGACGAGCAGTACTTC.

The CDR3, as DNA: TGCGCCAGCAGTCCGTGGGCGGGAGGGCAAGAGACCCAGTACTTC. It is translated as CASSPWAGGQETQYF. The rearrangement links TRBV10-1 to TRBJ2-5; TRBD2 matches 9 bases. V lost 5 bases to trimming and J lost 2 bases; unmatched junction nucleotides: 6. The germline V gene has CDR1 WNHNN and CDR2 SYGVQD (reference sequence). CDR3 length equals 15 residues.

This CDR3 is CASTKGTGVTEQYF. CDR3 sequence (DNA): TGTGCCAGCACAAAGGGGACAGGGGTTACCGAGCAGTACTTC. This chain joins TRBV6-1 and TRBJ2-7, with 10 bases identical to TRBD1. The CDR3 sequence is 14 residues long. J was trimmed by 6 bases and V by 7 bases; bases with no gene match: 9. The germline V gene encodes CDR1 MNHNS and CDR2 SASEGT.

This clone appeared a single time. V gene TRBV27 combines with J gene TRBJ2-3; weak D call: TRBD1 (6 bases). The germline V gene has CDR1 MNHEY and CDR2 SMNVEV (reference sequence). The CDR3 consists of 15 residues. Trimming pared 5 bases from V and 2 bases from J, leaving 14 bases between. The CDR3 coding sequence is TGTGCCAGCAGTCCGGGACAAATTAACACAGATACGCAGTATTTT. Translation gives CASSPGQINTDTQYF.

V usage is TRBV13 and J usage is TRBJ2-7; 10 bases are a match to TRBD2. V lost 5 bases, J lost 3 bases, and 7 bases stayed unmatched. The CDR3 loop spans 15 amino acids. CDR1 is PRHDT and CDR2 is FYEKMQ in the germline V gene (reference sequence). The CDR3 nucleotides read TGTGCCAGCAGCGACCGACTAGCGGGTCACTACGAGCAGTACTTC. Its protein is CASSDRLAGHYEQYF. Full variable domain (outside the CDR3, taken from reference TRBV13 and TRBJ2-7): AAGVIQSPRHLIKEKRETATLKCYPIPRHDTVYWYQQGPGQDPQFLISFYEKMQSDKGSIPDRFSAQQFSDYHSELNMSSLELGDSALYFCASSDRLAGHYEQYFGPGTRLTVT.

The chain recombines TRBV4-3 with TRBJ1-4; TRBD1 matches at 8 bases. In germline, CDR1 is LGHNA, CDR2 YSLEER. This CDR3 contains 18 residues. V lost 2 bases and J lost 8; bases outside the gene matches: 16. In DNA, the CDR3 is TGCGCCAGCAGCCAAAATACCGCCGTCCCAGGGGGCAGAGAAAAACTGTTTTTT. Its protein is CASSQNTAVPGGREKLFF.

The chain combines TRBV4-1 with TRBJ2-1, with TRBD2 identical over 10 bases. Germline V gives CDR1 MGHRA, CDR2 YSYEKL. The CDR3 contains 19 residues. The V segment lost 0 bases and the J segment 6 bases; nucleotides outside the gene matches: 14. The CDR3 spells CASSQEPLAGVSYLNEQFF. CDR3 nucleotide sequence: TGCGCCAGCAGCCAAGAGCCCCTAGCGGGAGTGTCTTATCTCAATGAGCAGTTCTTC.

The chain is built from TRBV7-2 and TRBJ1-1, with a possible D match to TRBD1 (6 bases). Germline CDR1 reads SGHTA; CDR2 reads FQGNSA. Trimming cost V 4 bases and J 1 base, with 13 bases left between them. The CDR3 covers 15 residues. The CDR3 protein is CASSSWTDPNTEAFF. The CDR3 bases are TGTGCCAGCAGCTCTTGGACAGATCCGAACACTGAAGCTTTCTTT.

The V gene is TRBV5-4, the J gene TRBJ2-2; 9 bases agree with TRBD1. Unmatched junction bases numbered 16, after V lost 4 bases and J lost 3 bases. CDR1 and CDR2 (germline): SGHNT, YYREEE (reference sequence). The CDR3 totals 19 residues. Here the CDR3 reads CASSTGTGTHRDHTGELFF. CDR3 in DNA: TGTGCCAGCAGCACCGGGACAGGGACCCACCGCGATCACACCGGGGAGCTGTTTTTT.

This clone was recorded once. The CDR3 nucleotides are TGTGCCAGCTCACCAGCGAACAGGGGGCGTAACTCTGGAAACACCATATATTTT. It translates to CASSPANRGRNSGNTIYF. The rearrangement joins TRBV18 to TRBJ1-3; 9 bases are shared with TRBD1. Germline CDR1 and CDR2: KGHSH and LQKENI. CDR3 length: 18 amino acids. V lost 2 bases, J lost 0 bases, and 8 bases stayed unmatched.

The chain is built from TRBV4-1 and TRBJ1-1; weak D call: TRBD1 (5 bases). The germline CDR1 and CDR2 sequences are MGHRA and YSYEKL. The V gene lost 0 bases and the J gene lost 1 base, with 9 bases spanning the gap. The CDR3 contains 15 residues. The CDR3: CASSQDGGGNTEAFF. CDR3 DNA sequence: TGCGCCAGCAGCCAAGACGGGGGGGGGAACACTGAAGCTTTCTTT.

This chain uses TRBV9 with TRBJ1-2, with 9 bases identical to TRBD1. V gave up 4 bases and J gave up 5 bases; unmatched junction bases: 9. The CDR3 is 15 amino acids. The germline gives CDR1 SGDLS, CDR2 YYNGEE. CDR3 DNA: TGTGCCAGCAGCACCCGGACAGGGGTTAGGTATGGCTACACCTTC. Its translation is CASSTRTGVRYGYTF.

The rearrangement uses TRBV2 and TRBJ1-1; 7 bases fit TRBD1. Germline CDR1 is SNHLY and CDR2 is FYNNEI. The J segment lost 1 base and the V segment lost 8 bases, leaving 7 bases of the junction unmatched. The CDR3 runs to 14 residues. CDR3 amino acids: CASARQGGNTEAFF. CDR3 nucleotide sequence: TGTGCCAGCGCCCGACAGGGAGGGAACACTGAAGCTTTCTTT.

The sample holds a few counts of this clone. The chain carries TRBV19 and TRBJ2-3, with D unclear. The germline V gene has CDR1 LNHDA and CDR2 SQIVND (reference sequence). The CDR3 loop spans 12 amino acids. The germline V and J ends were trimmed by 6 bases and 5 bases, with 9 bases remaining between them. CDR3 amino acids: CASSHYGDTQYF. CDR3 sequence (DNA): TGTGCCAGTAGCCACTACGGAGATACGCAGTATTTT.

The chain is built from TRBV7-9 and TRBJ2-7; a possible D gene is TRBD1 (6 bases). CDR1 is SEHNR, CDR2 FQNEAQ, per germline (reference sequence). The CDR3 is made up of 17 amino acids. The V end was cut by 3 bases, the J end by 3 bases, with 21 bases between. The CDR3 loop is CASSFKPEGESYYEQYF. CDR3 sequence (DNA): TGTGCCAGCAGCTTTAAACCCGAGGGGGAGTCGTACTACGAGCAGTACTTC. The full variable domain, rest sourced from reference TRBV7-9 and TRBJ2-7, is DTGVSQNPRHKITKRGQNVTFRCDPISEHNRLYWYRQTLGQGPEFLTYFQNEAQLEKSRLLSDRFSAERPKGSFSTLEIQRTEQGDSAMYLCASSFKPEGESYYEQYFGPGTRLTVT.

The genes are TRBV7-8 and TRBJ2-1; TRBD2 agrees at 8 bases. CDR3 length equals 17 residues. Germline CDR1 and CDR2: SGHVS and FQNEAQ. Losses at the gene ends were 5 bases for V and 2 bases for J; bases not matched to a gene: 11. Here the CDR3 reads CASSPSVRGAAYNEQFF. For the CDR3, the DNA is TGTGCCAGCAGCCCCTCAGTGCGGGGGGCGGCCTACAATGAGCAGTTCTTC.

The CDR3 bases are TGTGCCAGCAGTCCCTTGTGGAGGGGGCGAGGCTATGGCTACACCTTC. This translates into CASSPLWRGRGYGYTF. The chain carries TRBV28 and TRBJ1-2; 7 nucleotides match TRBD1. V gave up 5 bases and J gave up 4 bases; unmatched junction bases: 13. The CDR3 is made up of 16 amino acids. The V gene's germline CDR1 is MDHEN and CDR2 SYDVKM.

This clone appeared a single time. The chain combines TRBV27 with TRBJ2-1; 11 nucleotides match TRBD2. With V trimmed by 6 bases and J by 4 bases, 8 bases remained unmatched. The germline CDR1 and CDR2 sequences are MNHEY and SMNVEV (reference sequence). The CDR3 runs to 16 residues. In nucleotides, the CDR3 is TGTGCCAGCAGCTCAAATAGCGGGAGGGAGTACAATGAGCAGTTCTTC. Translation gives CASSSNSGREYNEQFF.

The table lists this clone with a count of one. This chain joins TRBV4-2 and TRBJ2-3, with D tentatively TRBD1 (6 bases). Germline lookup yields CDR1 LGHNA and CDR2 YNFKEQ. The CDR3 runs 17 residues. V shed 8 bases and J shed 1 base, with 22 bases lying between them. CDR3 region: CASGLGWHRVGTDTQYF. The CDR3 DNA follows: TGTGCCAGCGGTCTGGGTTGGCACAGGGTGGGCACAGATACGCAGTATTTT.

V and J are TRBV5-1 and TRBJ2-1, with 9 bases identical to TRBD2. The V gene end was trimmed by 4 bases and the J gene end by 2 bases; junction bases not matched to a gene: 13. The CDR3 loop spans 18 amino acids. CDR1 and CDR2 (germline): SGHRS, YFSETQ. The CDR3 nucleotides read TGCGCCAGCAGCCCCCCCATATCTAGCGGGATCCCCTACAATGAGCAGTTCTTC. Translating it yields CASSPPISSGIPYNEQFF.

Only a few counts were recorded for this clone. The chain joins TRBV14 to TRBJ2-7; 10 bases are a match to TRBD1. CDR1 is SGHDN and CDR2 is FVKESK in the germline V gene. The trim removed 0 bases at V and 1 base at J, leaving 12 bases unmatched. This CDR3 contains 19 residues. CDR3 in DNA: TGTGCCAGCAGCCAAGATGGGGGACAGGGGACGCCCCAATCCTACGAGCAGTACTTC. This translates into CASSQDGGQGTPQSYEQYF.